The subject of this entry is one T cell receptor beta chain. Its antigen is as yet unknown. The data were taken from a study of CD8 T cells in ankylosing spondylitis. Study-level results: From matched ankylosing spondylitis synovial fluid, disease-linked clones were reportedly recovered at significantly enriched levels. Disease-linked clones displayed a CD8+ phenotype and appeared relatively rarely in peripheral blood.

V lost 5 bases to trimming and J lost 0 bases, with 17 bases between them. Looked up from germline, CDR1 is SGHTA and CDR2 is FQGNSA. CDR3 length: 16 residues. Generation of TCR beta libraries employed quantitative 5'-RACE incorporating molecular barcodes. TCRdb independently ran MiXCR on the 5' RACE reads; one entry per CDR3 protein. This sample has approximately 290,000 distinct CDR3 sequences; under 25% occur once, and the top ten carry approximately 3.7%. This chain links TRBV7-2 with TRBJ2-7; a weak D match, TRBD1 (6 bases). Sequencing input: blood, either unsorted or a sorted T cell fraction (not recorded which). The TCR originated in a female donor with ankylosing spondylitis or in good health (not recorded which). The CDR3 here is CASSPHRTAYSYEQYF. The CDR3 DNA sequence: TGTGCCAGCAGCCCCCATAGGACAGCGTACTCCTACGAGCAGTACTTC.